One T cell receptor (beta chain) is described in this entry. What it binds is not known. The data originate from a study of shared clonotypes between healthy human individuals. The CDR3 sequence is 12 residues long. The V gene's germline CDR1 is SEHNR and CDR2 FQNEAQ (reference sequence). The V end lost 5 bases, the J end lost 7 bases, and 9 bases lay between the germline ends. TCRdb's table, derived via immunoSEQ multiplex PCR, lists solely in-frame clones and lacks some. The profile shows 2.3 million or so clones, more than 80% of them singletons. Study-wide points: When naive CD4 clonotypes were compared across several donors, around 5% were shared. Expectations were that clonotype sharing among donors would be affected by sequencing depth.

This receptor was taken from a man aged 18 to 30 in good health. Some clones in this sample may be carry-over from other donors' samples. The sequencing sample was made of naive CD4+ T cells from PBMCs. The subset was: CD45RA+ positively selected. The chain recombines TRBV7-9 with TRBJ1-5; D possibly corresponds to TRBD1 (6 bases). The DNA of the CDR3 is TGTGCCAGCAGCCGGAGGGGGCAGCCCCAGCATTTT. Protein: CASSRRGQPQHF. Looking up the rest from reference TRBV7-9 and TRBJ1-5 gives the full variable domain: DTGVSQNPRHKITKRGQNVTFRCDPISEHNRLYWYRQTLGQGPEFLTYFQNEAQLEKSRLLSDRFSAERPKGSFSTLEIQRTEQGDSAMYLCASSRRGQPQHFGDGTRLSIL.